The next 8 T cell receptor beta chains were all read from a single sample in a study of CD4 T cells in relation to SARS-CoV-2 and coronaviruses. The data were produced by immunoSEQ multiplex PCR, yet TCRdb's version contains in-frame clones alone and is incomplete. This table has 65,000 or so clones, 80% to 90% appearing once. Unexposed donor CD4+ T cells date from about 2011-2018, before the COVID-19 pandemic. Material: memory CD4+ T cells from PBMCs. These receptors all come from a human donor in good health.

This chain joins TRBV28 and TRBJ2-6; D is uncertain. Trimming took 6 bases from V and 2 from J, leaving 11 bases between them. Germline values: CDR1 MDHEN, CDR2 SYDVKM. This CDR3 is 15 amino acids long. Here the CDR3 DNA reads TGTGCCAGCAGCCCTACATCCGCTGGGGCCAACGTCCTGACTTTC. Protein sequence: CASSPTSAGANVLTF.

The chain recombines TRBV7-2 with TRBJ1-1, with D perhaps matching TRBD1 (5 bases). The germline gives CDR1 SGHTA, CDR2 FQGNSA. The CDR3 consists of 13 residues. V shed 2 bases and J shed 3 bases, with 7 bases lying between them. Here the CDR3 DNA reads TGTGCCAGCAGCTTATTCAGGGACACTGAAGCTTTCTTT. Residues: CASSLFRDTEAFF.

The chain combines TRBV10-1 with TRBJ2-1, with 12 bases identical to TRBD2. The junction had 2 bases not matched to a gene; V was cut back by 4 bases and J by 7 bases. CDR1 is WNHNN, CDR2 SYGVQD, per germline (reference sequence). The CDR3 is made up of 14 amino acids. CDR3 protein: CASSVLAGGNEQFF. The CDR3 nucleotides are TGCGCCAGCAGTGTCCTAGCGGGAGGGAATGAGCAGTTCTTC.

The rearrangement uses TRBV19 and TRBJ2-5; weak D call: TRBD1 (5 bases). In germline, CDR1 is LNHDA, CDR2 SQIVND (reference sequence). Trimming took 7 bases from V and 4 from J, leaving 16 bases between them. The CDR3 spans 14 residues. The chain's CDR3 is CASMGRALSETQYF. The CDR3 nucleotides read TGTGCCAGTATGGGCAGGGCTCTCTCAGAGACCCAGTACTTC.

The chain has TRBV3-1 (or the pseudogene TRBV3-2) and TRBJ2-3; D perhaps matches TRBD1 (5 bases). V was cut by 6 bases and J by 0 bases, with 16 bases left in between. Germline assignment: CDR1 LGHDT and CDR2 YNNKEL (reference sequence). The CDR3 covers 16 residues. The DNA for the CDR3 is TGTGCCAGCAGTTCTCCTACAACAGGCAGCACAGATACGCAGTATTTT. Amino acid sequence: CASSSPTTGSTDTQYF.

The rearrangement joins TRBV28 to TRBJ1-2; 8 bases map to TRBD1. There are 13 residues in the CDR3. V lost 8 bases and J lost 4; bases outside the gene matches: 6. Germline-derived CDR1 and CDR2 are MDHEN and SYDVKM. For the CDR3, the DNA is TGTGCCAGCGGGCGGACAGGGCCCTATGGCTACACCTTC. Translated, it gives CASGRTGPYGYTF.

This clone showed up just a few times. V is TRBV19 and J is TRBJ1-5; 9 bases match TRBD1. The CDR3 has 16 amino acids. The V gene's germline CDR1 is LNHDA and CDR2 SQIVND (reference sequence). V shed 5 bases, J shed 5 bases, and the junction held 10 bases outside the gene matches. CDR3 loop: CASSETGGNQDQPQHF. The CDR3 nucleotides are TGTGCCAGTAGTGAGACAGGGGGTAATCAAGATCAGCCCCAGCATTTT.

The V call is TRBV6-2 or TRBV6-3, the J call TRBJ2-3; D may be TRBD1 (5 bases). The CDR3 is 13 residues long. Trimming pared 6 bases from V and 6 bases from J, leaving 13 bases between. Germline V gene lookup returns CDR1 MNHEY and CDR2 SVGEGT. CDR3 coding DNA: TGTGCCAGCAGCCCCCAGGGTGCGGATACGCAGTATTTT. Translation gives CASSPQGADTQYF.